The source of this T cell receptor beta chain is a study of cytomegalovirus exposure and HLA in healthy donors. Across the study: Tens of millions of unique TCRs from HLA-typed donors made up an early data release. Out of 398 genotyped donors, less than 90% belonged to the Caucasian-associated ancestry cluster. Study outcomes and limitations: The study had only CMV serostatus as immune exposure information. Most of the TCR beta V segments (in an earlier analysis) were productive either about 87% or about 30% of the time.

The CDR3 sequence is 14 residues long. J gave up 7 bases and V 7 bases, and 6 bases lay outside the gene matches. CDR1 and CDR2 (germline): SGHVS, FNYEAQ. For this clone: Antigen specificity is unknown.

Amplification used 60 Vbeta primers and 13 Jbeta primers. Libraries were prepared by immunoSEQ multiplex PCR; TCRdb keeps only in-frame clonotypes and omits some of them. The data hold around 110,000 clones, with 60% to 70% observed a single time. This sequence was found in a woman between 40 and 55 years old in good health and CMV-seropositive. Sequences were obtained from PBMCs. V is TRBV7-6 and J is TRBJ2-1; 11 nucleotides match TRBD2. Here the CDR3 reads CASTVTSGSNEQFF. CDR3 coding DNA: TGTGCCAGCACCGTAACTAGCGGGAGTAATGAGCAGTTCTTC.